Included here is one T cell receptor (beta chain) sequence, with context. The antigen it binds to is not known. Base-call qualities are not available, and no considerably larger clone is one nucleotide away. Genomic DNA was extracted from sorted cells for sequencing of the TCRbeta CDR3 region. TCRbeta CDR3 regions were sequenced using the immunoSEQ Assay. TCRdb limited this immuneACCESS table to in-frame rearrangements with V and J called. A share of clones is missing; checked studies link under half to unresolved V genes, and the rest is unexplained. Present in this sample are tens of thousands of clones, 85% of which were seen just once. 0.66% of the sample is held by the ten biggest clonotypes. The data derive from a study of OX40 agonist ivuxolimab in advanced cancers. With respect to the entire study: Ivuxolimab was a fully human IgG2 agonistic monoclonal antibody targeting the costimulatory receptor OX40 (CD134). Intravenous ivuxolimab was administered to patients every 2 weeks at six dose levels: 0.01, 0.1, 0.3, 1.5, 3 and 10 mg/kg. A male proportion of roughly 80% and a mean age of roughly 58 years, ranging from roughly 23 to 79, were recorded for the dose-escalation cohort. Patients were allowed to have had prior anti-PD-1, anti-PD-L1 or anti-CTLA-4 therapy, and 30% to 40% of the dose-escalation patients had previously received checkpoint inhibitors. The monotherapy dose-escalation portion (N of about 50 patients) of the phase I ivuxolimab trial is reported in the paper. The purpose of peripheral TCRbeta sequencing was to test whether ivuxolimab changed TCR sequence diversity and led to clonal T-cell expansion. Partial responses occurred in three dose-escalation patients: two with cutaneous melanoma and one with hepatocellular carcinoma. Of the 50 to 55 dose-escalation patients, hepatocellular carcinoma was present in around 19, melanoma in around 15, renal cell carcinoma in 9 and head and neck cancer in 9.

On the study overall, not on this receptor specifically: Low levels of normalized T-cell clonal expansion were also shown by some nonresponding patients. The antigen specificity of the clonally expanded peripheral T cells was not determined. After ivuxolimab, CD8+ T cells had more expanded clones than CD4+ T cells on average. In the 0.1-3.0 mg/kg groups, partial responders had among the lowest normalized peripheral clonal expansion, particularly in CD8+ T cells. At doses from 0.1 to 3.0 mg/kg, clonal expansion was seen in both CD4+ and CD8+ blood T cells between baseline and week 6.

Patients with autoimmune disease history or receiving systemic immunosuppression were excluded from the trial. Peripheral blood for TCR sequencing was collected from all dose cohorts at baseline, on cycle 4 day 1, and on cycle 7 day 1. The samples were taken from a phase I, first-in-human, multicenter, open-label dose-escalation trial of ivuxolimab. Adults with locally advanced or metastatic melanoma, renal cell carcinoma, hepatocellular carcinoma or head and neck squamous cell carcinoma were enrolled in the trial. Before TCR sequencing, CD4+ T cells and CD8+ T cells from peripheral blood were sorted into separate populations. The clonotype was recovered from an adult with an advanced solid tumor such as melanoma, head and neck, liver or kidney cancer. The sequenced sample was CD4+ or CD8+ T cells sorted from blood, obtained in a trial of the OX40 agonist ivuxolimab.

The DNA sequence is as follows: TGTGCCAGTAGTTCTAAGAGCAGGTCTCCCTACGAGCAGTACTTC. This yields the protein CASSSKSRSPYEQYF. This receptor chain uses TRBV19 and TRBJ2-5; no D gene call is confident. TRBJ2-7 explains the end of the DNA better; the J call may be wrong. As encoded in the germline V gene (reference sequence), CDR1 is LNHDA while CDR2 is SQIVND. The CDR3 contains 15 residues, cysteine and phenylalanine counted. Only the CDR3 part of the read is kept: 45 bases, read in frame from the first base.